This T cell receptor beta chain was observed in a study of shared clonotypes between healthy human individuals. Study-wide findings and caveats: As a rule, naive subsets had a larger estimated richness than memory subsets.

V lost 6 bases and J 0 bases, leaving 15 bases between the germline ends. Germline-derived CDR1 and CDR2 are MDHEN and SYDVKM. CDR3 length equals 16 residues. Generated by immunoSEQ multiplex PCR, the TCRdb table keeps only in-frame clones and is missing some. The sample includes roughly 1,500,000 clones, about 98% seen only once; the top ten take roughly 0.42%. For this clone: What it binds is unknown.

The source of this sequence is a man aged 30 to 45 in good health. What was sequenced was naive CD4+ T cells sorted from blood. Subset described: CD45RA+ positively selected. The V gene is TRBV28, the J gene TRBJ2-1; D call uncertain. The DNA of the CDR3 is TGTGCCAGCAGAACGTACTCAGAGAGCTCCTACAATGAGCAGTTCTTC. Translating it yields CASRTYSESSYNEQFF.